The 7 T cell receptor beta chains below all came from one sample that was sequenced in a study of OX40 agonist ivuxolimab in advanced cancers. The repertoire was sequenced with immunoSEQ multiplex PCR; TCRdb's copy has only in-frame clones and lacks some. The data show tens of thousands of clones, around 89% seen once. This material consisted of CD4+ or CD8+ T cells sorted from blood, taken in a trial of the OX40 agonist ivuxolimab. Receptors were obtained from an adult with an advanced solid tumor such as melanoma, head and neck, liver or kidney cancer.

The V and J genes are TRBV27 and TRBJ1-1; D perhaps matches TRBD1 (6 bases). The ends were cut back, 0 bases at V and 1 base at J, with 9 bases in the middle. Looked up from germline, CDR1 is MNHEY and CDR2 is SMNVEV (reference sequence). The CDR3 covers 15 residues. As DNA, the CDR3 is TGTGCCAGCAGTTTATCGGTCAGGGGGAACACTGAAGCTTTCTTT. Translation: CASSLSVRGNTEAFF.

Here the CDR3 DNA reads TGTGCCAGTATGCCCGCTTGGGTTTACAATGAGCAGTTCTTC. As protein: CASMPAWVYNEQFF. The rearrangement joins TRBV11-2 to TRBJ2-1; D is ambiguous. The CDR3 runs 14 residues. Trimming removed 9 bases from V and 4 bases from J, with 16 bases in between. The germline CDR1 and CDR2 sequences are SGHAT and FQNNGV.

The chain employs TRBV7-3 and TRBJ2-3; possibly TRBD2 for D (6 bases). The CDR3 runs to 17 residues. Germline CDR1 and CDR2: SGHTA and FQGTGA. V shed 1 base and J shed 3 bases, with 17 bases lying between them. Here the CDR3 DNA reads TGTGCCAGCAGCTTAATTTCGGAGGGCCGTGGGACAGATACGCAGTATTTT. Translation gives CASSLISEGRGTDTQYF.

CDR3 in amino acids: CASRLTGLTEAFF. The CDR3 nucleotides read TGTGCCAGTAGGTTGACAGGGCTGACTGAAGCTTTCTTT. The chain couples TRBV19 to TRBJ1-1; 7 bases align to TRBD1. Trimming at V came to 6 bases and at J to 5 bases, leaving 6 bases not matched to a gene. Germline CDR1 is LNHDA and CDR2 is SQIVND (reference sequence). CDR3 length: 13 residues.

This clone was observed a single time. The genes are TRBV5-1 and TRBJ2-1; no definite D call. Germline V gene sequence: CDR1 SGHRS, CDR2 YFSETQ. This CDR3 has 15 amino acids. V was cut by 0 bases and J by 0 bases, with 7 bases left in between. CDR3 amino acids: CASSLARVSYNEQFF. Here the CDR3 DNA reads TGCGCCAGCAGCTTGGCCCGGGTCTCCTACAATGAGCAGTTCTTC.

The chain combines TRBV6-5 with TRBJ1-6; D remains unclear. V was pared by 9 bases and J by 6 bases, with 12 bases between. Germline V gene lookup returns CDR1 MNHEY and CDR2 SVGAGI. The CDR3 length is 13 residues. This CDR3 reads CASDNSPNSPLHF. CDR3 DNA sequence: TGTGCCAGTGATAACAGTCCTAATTCACCCCTCCACTTT.

The rearrangement links TRBV18 to TRBJ2-5; D possibly corresponds to TRBD1 (5 bases). The germline V gene has CDR1 KGHSH and CDR2 LQKENI. V shed 6 bases and J shed 2 bases, with 19 bases lying between them. This CDR3 contains 16 residues. CDR3 loop: CASSPKGSWSQETQYF. CDR3 coding DNA: TGTGCCAGCTCGCCAAAGGGGTCCTGGTCACAAGAGACCCAGTACTTC.